Listed here are 27 T cell receptor beta chains from one sample, sequenced in a study of shared clonotypes between healthy human individuals. Produced via immunoSEQ multiplex PCR; TCRdb's table is partial and in-frame only. Counted here are about 510,000 clones, roughly 95% occurring once; the ten biggest clones make up approximately 0.06%. The source material was naive CD4+ T cells sorted from blood. The subset here: CD45RA+ positively selected. These receptors all stem from a woman aged 25 to 39 in good health.

This clone was seen only a few times. V usage is TRBV20-1 and J usage is TRBJ1-1; D is unresolved. Trimming removed 5 bases at V and 6 bases at J, with 10 bases between. The CDR3 is 11 amino acids. The germline V gene encodes CDR1 DFQATT and CDR2 SNEGSKA (reference sequence). CDR3 sequence (DNA): TGCAGTGCTTGGGGTAGAGCTGAAGCTTTCTTT. Protein product: CSAWGRAEAFF.

This chain connects TRBV25-1 to TRBJ2-7, with a possible D match to TRBD2 (5 bases). The CDR3 runs 13 residues. The germline V gene encodes CDR1 MGHDK and CDR2 SYGVNS. Deletions cut 5 bases from V and 9 bases from J, with 17 bases between. CDR3 coding DNA: TGTGCCAGCAGTCGGACTCCTCCTAATCGGCAGTACTTC. It is translated as CASSRTPPNRQYF.

This chain uses TRBV11-2 with TRBJ2-3; 8 positions agree with TRBD1. The V gene end was trimmed by 5 bases and the J gene end by 5 bases; junction bases not matched to a gene: 6. From germline, CDR1 is SGHAT and CDR2 FQNNGV. This CDR3 has 14 residues. The CDR3 region is CASSPRQGLDTQYF. The CDR3 nucleotides are TGTGCCAGCAGCCCACGACAGGGGCTAGATACGCAGTATTTT. Combining the CDR3 with reference TRBV11-2 and TRBJ2-3 gives the whole variable domain EAGVAQSPRYKIIEKRQSVAFWCNPISGHATLYWYQQILGQGPKLLIQFQNNGVVDDSQLPKDRFSAERLKGVDSTLKIQPAKLEDSAVYLCASSPRQGLDTQYFGPGTRLTVL.

CDR3 in amino acids: CATSRVLPGLYYGYTF. As DNA, the CDR3 is TGTGCCACCAGCAGAGTGTTGCCAGGGCTTTACTATGGCTACACCTTC. The chain carries TRBV15 and TRBJ1-2; D perhaps matches TRBD1 (5 bases). The CDR3 totals 16 residues. V shed 1 base and J shed 3 bases, with 15 bases lying between them. Germline V gene sequence: CDR1 LNHNV, CDR2 YYDKDF (reference sequence).

Concerning this clone itself: Within the sample, other DNA sequences also encode this same CDR3. This sequence joins TRBV6-5 and TRBJ1-5; 7 bases map to TRBD1. Germline trimming cut 6 bases from V and 1 base from J; bases unmatched to any gene: 3. The CDR3 contains 14 residues. Germline V gives CDR1 MNHEY, CDR2 SVGAGI. Written as DNA, the CDR3 is TGTGCCAGCAGCCTGGGACAGAGCAATCAGCCCCAGCATTTT. This codes for CASSLGQSNQPQHF.

This clone was counted once. The chain combines TRBV13 with TRBJ1-2; 7 bases map to TRBD1. The V gene's germline CDR1 is PRHDT and CDR2 FYEKMQ (reference sequence). After removal of 5 bases from V and 4 bases from J, the junction contained 4 bases not matched to a gene. The CDR3 length is 13 residues. CDR3 sequence reads: CASSLRGGYGYTF. The DNA for the CDR3 is TGTGCCAGCAGCCTCAGGGGGGGCTATGGCTACACCTTC. Filled out from reference TRBV13 and TRBJ1-2, the complete variable domain reads AAGVIQSPRHLIKEKRETATLKCYPIPRHDTVYWYQQGPGQDPQFLISFYEKMQSDKGSIPDRFSAQQFSDYHSELNMSSLELGDSALYFCASSLRGGYGYTFGSGTRLTVV.

The V gene is TRBV7-2, the J gene TRBJ1-5; 9 bases line up with TRBD1. CDR3 length equals 14 residues. CDR1 is SGHTA and CDR2 is FQGNSA in the germline V gene. The V gene end was trimmed by 5 bases and the J gene end by 6 bases; junction bases not matched to a gene: 5. The CDR3 spells CASSRDRDGQPQHF. In DNA form, the CDR3 reads TGTGCCAGCAGCAGGGACAGGGATGGTCAGCCCCAGCATTTT.

The J gene is TRBJ2-7, the V gene TRBV10-1; tentatively, D is TRBD1 or TRBD2 (5 bases each). The CDR3 is 16 amino acids. V lost 4 bases and J 1 base, leaving 17 bases between the germline ends. CDR1 is WNHNN, CDR2 SYGVQD, per germline (reference sequence). The CDR3 nucleotides read TGCGCCAGCAGTGGATCCGTGGGGACCCTATCCTACGAGCAGTACTTC. Translating it yields CASSGSVGTLSYEQYF.

The chain carries TRBV30 and TRBJ1-3; no clear D. This CDR3 has 11 residues. Between the trimmed V and J ends, which lost 5 bases and 5 bases, there was a span of 7 bases. The germline V gene encodes CDR1 GTSNPN and CDR2 SVGIG (reference sequence). The CDR3 sequence is CAWGPRNTIYF. DNA for the CDR3: TGTGCCTGGGGTCCGAGAAACACCATATATTTT.

The sample holds one count of this clone. The genes are TRBV18 and TRBJ1-4, with 10 bases aligning to TRBD1. The CDR3 runs 15 residues. The trim removed 4 bases at V and 6 bases at J, leaving 5 bases unmatched. Germline V gene lookup returns CDR1 KGHSH and CDR2 LQKENI. CDR3 coding DNA: TGTGCCAGCTCACTCACCGGGACAGGGGATGAAAAACTGTTTTTT. It specifies CASSLTGTGDEKLFF.

On this clone: Other DNA sequences within the sample encode an identical CDR3. The chain links TRBV28 to TRBJ1-5; 11 bases match TRBD1. The CDR3 consists of 14 residues. Trimming at V came to 2 bases and at J to 6 bases, leaving 0 bases not matched to a gene. Germline V lookup: CDR1 MDHEN, CDR2 SYDVKM. The CDR3 nucleotides read TGTGCCAGCAGTTTAGGGACAGGGGGTCAGCCCCAGCATTTT. Residues: CASSLGTGGQPQHF.

This chain links TRBV30 with TRBJ2-1; D is possibly TRBD2 (6 bases). V gave up 0 bases and J gave up 5 bases, with 14 bases separating them. There are 15 residues in the CDR3. Germline loops: CDR1 GTSNPN, CDR2 SVGIG (reference sequence). CDR3 amino acids: CAWSVQVLANNEQFF. Here the CDR3 DNA reads TGTGCCTGGAGTGTACAGGTTCTAGCGAACAATGAGCAGTTCTTC.

This chain links TRBV5-1 with TRBJ2-2, with TRBD2 matching 7 bases. The CDR3 length is 15 residues. From germline, CDR1 is SGHRS and CDR2 YFSETQ. Trimming cost V 4 bases and J 4 bases; bases outside gene matches: 7. CDR3 region: CASSRRTSGTGELFF. The CDR3 region has the DNA TGCGCCAGCAGCCGAAGGACTAGTGGCACCGGGGAGCTGTTTTTT.

This clone came up once. The chain has TRBV5-1 and TRBJ2-7; 12 nucleotides line up with TRBD2. Germline V gene sequence: CDR1 SGHRS, CDR2 YFSETQ. CDR3 length equals 14 residues. V shed 5 bases and J 9 bases; nucleotides not matched to a gene: 9. CDR3 in amino acids: CASSATSGSRGQYF. The CDR3 region has the DNA TGCGCCAGCAGTGCGACTAGCGGGAGTCGGGGGCAGTACTTC.

This chain connects TRBV5-6 to TRBJ2-2; D may match TRBD1 or TRBD2 (5 bases each). From germline, CDR1 is SGHDT and CDR2 YYEEEE. Trimming left V 0 bases short and J 8 bases short, with 17 bases between. This CDR3 region has 16 residues. The CDR3 DNA reads TGTGCCAGCAGCTTGGCGGGACCTACAACCGCGGGGGAGCTGTTTTTT. Its protein is CASSLAGPTTAGELFF. Full variable domain (remainder filled in from reference TRBV5-6 and TRBJ2-2): DAGVTQSPTHLIKTRGQQVTLRCSPKSGHDTVSWYQQALGQGPQFIFQYYEEEERQRGNFPDRFSGHQFPNYSSELNVNALLLGDSALYLCASSLAGPTTAGELFFGEGSRLTVL.

The chain has TRBV7-2 and TRBJ2-7; 9 bases fit TRBD2. The CDR3 spans 15 residues. Per the germline V gene, CDR1 is SGHTA and CDR2 is FQGNSA. Losses at the gene ends were 3 bases for V and 3 bases for J; bases not matched to a gene: 6. DNA for the CDR3: TGTGCCAGCAGCTTCCCAAGCGGGAGGTTCTACGAGCAGTACTTC. It is translated as CASSFPSGRFYEQYF.

This chain joins TRBV28 and TRBJ1-5; 7 nucleotides line up with TRBD1. The CDR3 totals 16 residues. The junction had 12 bases not matched to a gene; V was cut back by 10 bases and J by 0 bases. Germline CDR1 is MDHEN and CDR2 is SYDVKM. Here the CDR3 DNA reads TGTGCCACCACACGCAGGGGGACTTATAGCAATCAGCCCCAGCATTTT. Amino acid sequence: CATTRRGTYSNQPQHF.

V gene TRBV29-1 combines with J gene TRBJ2-3; unclear D gene. Germline V lookup: CDR1 SQVTM, CDR2 ANQGSEA. The V gene lost 1 base and the J gene lost 5 bases, with 4 bases spanning the gap. This CDR3 region has 11 residues. CDR3 residues: CSVEVVDTQYF. The CDR3 region has the DNA TGCAGCGTTGAAGTTGTAGATACGCAGTATTTT.

This sequence joins TRBV10-3 and TRBJ2-7, with TRBD2 matching 8 bases. This CDR3 contains 12 residues. CDR1 is ENHRY and CDR2 is SYGVKD in the germline V gene. With V trimmed by 8 bases and J by 1 base, 1 base remained unmatched. As DNA, the CDR3 is TGTGCCATCGCTAGCGGGTCCTACGAGCAGTACTTC. Its protein product is CAIASGSYEQYF.

This clone was seen only once. The rearrangement links TRBV7-2 to TRBJ2-7, with 9 bases matching TRBD2. This CDR3 has 15 amino acids. The germline V gene encodes CDR1 SGHTA and CDR2 FQGNSA. V shed 6 bases, J shed 0 bases, and the junction held 6 bases outside the gene matches. The DNA for the CDR3 is TGTGCCAGCAGTCGCCGACTAGCGGCCTCCTACGAGCAGTACTTC. This sequence encodes CASSRRLAASYEQYF. The full variable domain, in which reference TRBV7-2 and TRBJ2-7 provide the parts outside the CDR3, is GAGVSQSPSNKVTEKGKDVELRCDPISGHTALYWYRQSLGQGLEFLIYFQGNSAPDKSGLPSDRFSAERTGGSVSTLTIQRTQQEDSAVYLCASSRRLAASYEQYFGPGTRLTVT.

The chain combines TRBV10-3 with TRBJ2-5; D gene uncertain. The end of the DNA fits TRBJ2-7 better, so the J call may be wrong. Germline V gene sequence: CDR1 ENHRY, CDR2 SYGVKD. There are 13 residues in the CDR3. The CDR3 DNA reads as TGTGCCATCAGTGAGTCGGTTTCCTACGAGCAGTACTTC. This codes for CAISESVSYEQYF.

V is TRBV6-6 and J is TRBJ2-2; tentatively, D is TRBD1 (5 bases). Trimming left V 0 bases short and J 4 bases short, with 9 bases between. The V gene's germline CDR1 is MNHNY and CDR2 SVGAGI (reference sequence). This CDR3 has 15 amino acids. As DNA, the CDR3 is TGTGCCAGCAGTTACTCTAGACAGTCCACCGGGGAGCTGTTTTTT. Translating it yields CASSYSRQSTGELFF.

This clone came up once. The V gene is TRBV7-2, the J gene TRBJ2-6, with TRBD1 matching over 8 bases. Trimming cost V 1 base and J 2 bases; bases outside gene matches: 4. The CDR3 totals 17 residues. CDR1 SGHTA and CDR2 FQGNSA come from the germline V gene. For the CDR3, the DNA is TGTGCCAGCAGCTTAGGGACAGGGCTTGCTGGGGCCAACGTCCTGACTTTC. Translation: CASSLGTGLAGANVLTF.

CDR3 protein: CASRPSTGTFATNEKLFF. CDR3 nucleotide sequence: TGTGCCAGCAGACCCAGTACCGGGACATTTGCAACTAATGAAAAACTGTTTTTT. V gene TRBV2 combines with J gene TRBJ1-4, with D possibly being TRBD1 (6 bases). V was clipped by 6 bases and J by 0 bases, with 20 bases between them. In germline, CDR1 is SNHLY, CDR2 FYNNEI. The CDR3 covers 18 residues.

The genes are TRBV19 and TRBJ2-7; perhaps TRBD1 as D (6 bases). Germline V gene data show CDR1 as LNHDA and CDR2 as SQIVND (reference sequence). V lost 6 bases, J lost 6 bases, and 12 bases lay in between. The CDR3 runs to 12 residues. CDR3 nucleotides: TGTGCCAGTAGCCCCATCAGGGGCGAGCAGTACTTC. Protein sequence: CASSPIRGEQYF.

The V gene is TRBV11-2, the J gene TRBJ1-1; 9 bases map to TRBD1. CDR1 and CDR2 (germline): SGHAT, FQNNGV. V shed 4 bases, J shed 10 bases, and the junction held 13 bases outside the gene matches. CDR3 length: 15 amino acids. This CDR3 reads CASSSQPQGAGGAFF. In DNA form, the CDR3 reads TGTGCCAGCAGCTCCCAACCACAGGGGGCAGGCGGAGCTTTCTTT.

The CDR3 is CASSEWQGAYETQYF. The CDR3 DNA is TGTGCCAGCAGTGAATGGCAGGGGGCTTATGAGACCCAGTACTTC. The chain combines TRBV6-1 with TRBJ2-5; 8 positions agree with TRBD1. CDR1 is MNHNS and CDR2 is SASEGT in the germline V gene. The CDR3 runs to 15 residues. The trim removed 2 bases at V and 5 bases at J, leaving 7 bases unmatched.